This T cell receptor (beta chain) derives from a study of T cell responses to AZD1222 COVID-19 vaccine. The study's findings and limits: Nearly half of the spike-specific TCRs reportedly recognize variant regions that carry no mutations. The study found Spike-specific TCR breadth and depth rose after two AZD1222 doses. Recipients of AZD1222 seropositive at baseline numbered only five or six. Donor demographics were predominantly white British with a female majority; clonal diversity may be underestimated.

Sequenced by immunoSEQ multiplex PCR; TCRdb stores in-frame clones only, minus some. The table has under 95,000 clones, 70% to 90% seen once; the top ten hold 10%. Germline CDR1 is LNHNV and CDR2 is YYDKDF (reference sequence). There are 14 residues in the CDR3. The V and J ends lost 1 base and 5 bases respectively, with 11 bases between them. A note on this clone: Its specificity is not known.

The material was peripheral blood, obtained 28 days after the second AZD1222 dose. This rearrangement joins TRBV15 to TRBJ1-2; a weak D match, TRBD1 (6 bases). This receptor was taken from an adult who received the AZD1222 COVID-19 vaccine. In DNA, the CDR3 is TGTGCCACCAGCAGAGTAAAGGGGGATTATGGCTACACCTTC. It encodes CATSRVKGDYGYTF.